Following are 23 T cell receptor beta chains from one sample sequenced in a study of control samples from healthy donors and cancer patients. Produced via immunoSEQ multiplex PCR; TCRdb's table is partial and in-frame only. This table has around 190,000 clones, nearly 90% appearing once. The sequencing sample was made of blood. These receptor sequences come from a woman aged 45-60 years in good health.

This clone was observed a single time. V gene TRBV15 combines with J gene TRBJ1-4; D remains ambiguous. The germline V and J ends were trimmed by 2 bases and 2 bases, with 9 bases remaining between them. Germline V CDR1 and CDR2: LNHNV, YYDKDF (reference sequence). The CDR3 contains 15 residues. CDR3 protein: CATSRKPGTNEKLFF. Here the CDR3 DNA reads TGTGCCACCAGCAGAAAACCGGGGACTAATGAAAAACTGTTTTTT. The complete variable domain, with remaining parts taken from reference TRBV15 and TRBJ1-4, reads DAMVIQNPRYQVTQFGKPVTLSCSQTLNHNVMYWYQQKSSQAPKLLFHYYDKDFNNEADTPDNFQSRRPNTSFCFLDIRSPGLGDTAMYLCATSRKPGTNEKLFFGSGTQLSVL.

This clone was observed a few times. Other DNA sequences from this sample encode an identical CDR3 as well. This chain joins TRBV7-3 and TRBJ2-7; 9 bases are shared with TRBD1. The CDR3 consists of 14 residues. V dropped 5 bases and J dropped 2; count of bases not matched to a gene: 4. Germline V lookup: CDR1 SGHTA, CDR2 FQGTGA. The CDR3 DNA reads TGTGCCAGCAGCCCGGACAGGGGACCCTACGAGCAGTACTTC. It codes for CASSPDRGPYEQYF.

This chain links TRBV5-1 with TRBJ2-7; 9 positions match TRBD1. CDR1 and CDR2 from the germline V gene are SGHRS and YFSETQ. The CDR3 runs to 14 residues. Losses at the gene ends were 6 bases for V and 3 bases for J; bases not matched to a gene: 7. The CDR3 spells CASTTETGGYEQYF. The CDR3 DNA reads TGCGCCAGCACTACAGAGACAGGGGGCTACGAGCAGTACTTC.

CDR3: CAISTSQGAPGELFF. The CDR3 coding sequence is TGTGCCATCAGTACAAGTCAGGGGGCCCCCGGGGAGCTGTTTTTT. The chain uses TRBV10-3 and TRBJ2-2; 8 bases are shared with TRBD1. The CDR3 is 15 residues long. V gave up 5 bases and J gave up 6 bases; unmatched junction bases: 8. Germline V gene data show CDR1 as ENHRY and CDR2 as SYGVKD.

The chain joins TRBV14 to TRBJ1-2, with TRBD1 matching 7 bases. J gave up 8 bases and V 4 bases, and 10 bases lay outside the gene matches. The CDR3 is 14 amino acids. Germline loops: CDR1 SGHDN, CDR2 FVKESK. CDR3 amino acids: CASSPRTGPGGYTF. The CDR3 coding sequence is TGTGCCAGCAGCCCACGGACAGGTCCAGGAGGCTACACCTTC. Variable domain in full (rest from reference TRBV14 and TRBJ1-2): EAGVTQFPSHSVIEKGQTVTLRCDPISGHDNLYWYRRVMGKEIKFLLHFVKESKQDESGMPNNRFLAERTGGTYSTLKVQPAELEDSGVYFCASSPRTGPGGYTFGSGTRLTVV.

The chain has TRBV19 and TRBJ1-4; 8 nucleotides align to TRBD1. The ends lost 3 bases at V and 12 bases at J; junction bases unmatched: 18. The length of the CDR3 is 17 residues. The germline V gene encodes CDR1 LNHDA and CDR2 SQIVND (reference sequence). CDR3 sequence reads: CASSIRPGTGSNGELFF. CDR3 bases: TGTGCCAGTAGTATCCGACCCGGGACAGGAAGCAATGGAGAACTGTTTTTT.

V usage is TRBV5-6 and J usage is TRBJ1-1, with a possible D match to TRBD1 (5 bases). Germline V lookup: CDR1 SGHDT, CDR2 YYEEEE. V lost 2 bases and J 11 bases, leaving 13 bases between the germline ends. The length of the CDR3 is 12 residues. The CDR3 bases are TGTGCCAGCAGCTTTAGCAGGGAGGGGGCTTTCTTT. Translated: CASSFSREGAFF.

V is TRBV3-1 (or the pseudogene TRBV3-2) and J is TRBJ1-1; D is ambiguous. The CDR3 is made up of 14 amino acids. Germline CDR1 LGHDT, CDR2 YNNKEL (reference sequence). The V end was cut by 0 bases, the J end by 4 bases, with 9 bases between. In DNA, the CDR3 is TGTGCCAGCAGCCAAGAGTTGGGCGGCACTGAAGCTTTCTTT. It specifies CASSQELGGTEAFF.

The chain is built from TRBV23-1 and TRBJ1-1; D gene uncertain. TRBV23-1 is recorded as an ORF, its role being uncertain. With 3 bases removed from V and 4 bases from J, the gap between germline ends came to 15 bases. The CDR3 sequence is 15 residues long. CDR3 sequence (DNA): TGCGCCAGCAGTCACTCCGGGCCCAACGGCACTGAAGCTTTCTTT. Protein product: CASSHSGPNGTEAFF.

The CDR3 DNA reads TGTGCCAGCAGCTTTCGAGAGGGCGGAGAGACCCAGTACTTC. This sequence encodes CASSFREGGETQYF. The rearrangement links TRBV5-4 to TRBJ2-5, with TRBD2 as a possible D gene (5 bases). The CDR3 spans 14 residues. Looked up from germline, CDR1 is SGHNT and CDR2 is YYREEE (reference sequence). The germline V and J ends were trimmed by 2 bases and 4 bases, with 12 bases remaining between them.

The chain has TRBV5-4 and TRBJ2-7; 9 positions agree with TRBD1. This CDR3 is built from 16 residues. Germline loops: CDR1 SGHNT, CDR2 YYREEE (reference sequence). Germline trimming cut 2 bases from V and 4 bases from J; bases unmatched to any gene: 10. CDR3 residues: CASSLTGDRVLYEQYF. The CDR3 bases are TGTGCCAGCAGCTTAACCGGGGACAGGGTTCTATACGAGCAGTACTTC.

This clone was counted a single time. The CDR3 bases are TGTGCCAGCAGCCCCCCCCGAGTTGTCTCTGGAAACACCATATATTTT. It specifies CASSPPRVVSGNTIYF. V usage is TRBV28 and J usage is TRBJ1-3; D is ambiguous. Between the trimmed V and J ends, which lost 6 bases and 0 bases, there was a span of 15 bases. Germline CDR1 MDHEN, CDR2 SYDVKM. The CDR3 length is 16 residues.

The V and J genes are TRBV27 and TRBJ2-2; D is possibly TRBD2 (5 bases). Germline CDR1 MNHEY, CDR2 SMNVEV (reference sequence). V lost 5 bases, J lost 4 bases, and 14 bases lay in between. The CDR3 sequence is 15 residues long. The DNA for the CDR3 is TGTGCCAGCAGTCTAGGACGGACTCGCACCGGGGAGCTGTTTTTT. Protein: CASSLGRTRTGELFF.

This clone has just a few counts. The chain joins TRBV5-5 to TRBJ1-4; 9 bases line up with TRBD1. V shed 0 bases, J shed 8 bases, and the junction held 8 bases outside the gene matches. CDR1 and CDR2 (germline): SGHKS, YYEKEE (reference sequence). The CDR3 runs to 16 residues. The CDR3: CASSLAPDRGREKLFF. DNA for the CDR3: TGTGCCAGCAGCTTGGCCCCGGACAGGGGCAGGGAAAAACTGTTTTTT. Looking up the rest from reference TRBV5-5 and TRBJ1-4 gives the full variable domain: DAGVTQSPTHLIKTRGQQVTLRCSPISGHKSVSWYQQVLGQGPQFIFQYYEKEERGRGNFPDRFSARQFPNYSSELNVNALLLGDSALYLCASSLAPDRGREKLFFGSGTQLSVL.

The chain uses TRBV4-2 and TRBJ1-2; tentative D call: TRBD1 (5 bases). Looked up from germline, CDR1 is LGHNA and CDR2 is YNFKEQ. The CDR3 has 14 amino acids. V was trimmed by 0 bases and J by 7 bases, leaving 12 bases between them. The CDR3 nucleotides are TGTGCCAGCAGCCAAGAAGTCGGGCAGGGTGGCTACACCTTC. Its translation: CASSQEVGQGGYTF.

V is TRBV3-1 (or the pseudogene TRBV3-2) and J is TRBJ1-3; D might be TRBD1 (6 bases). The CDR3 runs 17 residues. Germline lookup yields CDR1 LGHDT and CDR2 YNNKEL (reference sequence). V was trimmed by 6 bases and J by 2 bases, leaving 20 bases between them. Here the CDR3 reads CASSHLTGAQTGNTIYF. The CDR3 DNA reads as TGTGCCAGCAGTCACCTCACGGGGGCGCAGACTGGAAACACCATATATTTT.

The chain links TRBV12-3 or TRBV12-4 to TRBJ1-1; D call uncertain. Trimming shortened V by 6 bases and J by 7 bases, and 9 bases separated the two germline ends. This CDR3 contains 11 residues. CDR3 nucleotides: TGTGCCAGCAGCCTGGGCGGTGAAGCTTTCTTT. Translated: CASSLGGEAFF.

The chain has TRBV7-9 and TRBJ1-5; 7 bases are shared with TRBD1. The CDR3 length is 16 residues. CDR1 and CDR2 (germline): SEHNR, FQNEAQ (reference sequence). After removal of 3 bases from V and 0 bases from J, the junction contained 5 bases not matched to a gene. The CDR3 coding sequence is TGTGCCAGCAGCTTCGGGACAGCCTTTAGCAATCAGCCCCAGCATTTT. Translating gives CASSFGTAFSNQPQHF.

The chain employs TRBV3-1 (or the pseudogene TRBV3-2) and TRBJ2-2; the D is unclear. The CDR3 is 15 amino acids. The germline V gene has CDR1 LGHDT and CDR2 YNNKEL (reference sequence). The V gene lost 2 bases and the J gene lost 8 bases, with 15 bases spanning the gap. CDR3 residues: CASSQTLKDGGELFF. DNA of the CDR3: TGTGCCAGCAGCCAAACACTAAAAGACGGTGGGGAGCTGTTTTTT.

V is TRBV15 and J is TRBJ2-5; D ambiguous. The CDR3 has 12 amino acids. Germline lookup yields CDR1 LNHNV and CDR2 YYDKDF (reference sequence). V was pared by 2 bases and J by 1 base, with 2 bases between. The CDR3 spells CATSRIQETQYF. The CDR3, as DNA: TGTGCCACCAGCAGAATCCAAGAGACCCAGTACTTC.

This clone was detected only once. The CDR3: CASSSPRQGLETQYF. The CDR3 nucleotides read TGTGCCAGCAGCTCGCCACGACAGGGTTTAGAGACCCAGTACTTC. The chain has TRBV5-5 and TRBJ2-5; 7 bases are shared with TRBD1. Per the germline V gene, CDR1 is SGHKS and CDR2 is YYEKEE (reference sequence). The CDR3 spans 15 residues. J gave up 4 bases and V 3 bases, and 9 bases lay outside the gene matches.

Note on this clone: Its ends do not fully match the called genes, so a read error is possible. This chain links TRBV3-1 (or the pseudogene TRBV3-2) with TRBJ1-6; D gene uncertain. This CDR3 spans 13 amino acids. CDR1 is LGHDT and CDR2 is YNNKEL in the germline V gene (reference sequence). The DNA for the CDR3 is TGTGCCAGCAGCGAAGAATGGGATTCACCCCTCCACTTT. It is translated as CASSEEWDSPLHF.

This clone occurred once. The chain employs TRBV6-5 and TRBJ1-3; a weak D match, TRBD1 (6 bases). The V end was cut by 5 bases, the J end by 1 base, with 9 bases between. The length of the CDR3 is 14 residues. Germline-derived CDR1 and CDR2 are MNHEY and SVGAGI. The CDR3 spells CASSRRGSGNTIYF. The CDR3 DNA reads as TGTGCCAGCAGTCGTAGGGGGTCTGGAAACACCATATATTTT.